Below are 16 T cell receptor beta chains sequenced from a single sample in a study of blood T cell repertoires in COVID-19. Sequencing used immunoSEQ multiplex PCR; TCRdb keeps in-frame clones, though not all of them. In the table there are about 80,000 clones, around 81% of which are singletons. Sequences were obtained from peripheral blood. These receptors were collected from a human donor in a cohort sampled during active COVID-19.

The chain joins TRBV3-1 (or the pseudogene TRBV3-2) to TRBJ1-2; unclear D gene. V lost 3 bases and J 7 bases, leaving 6 bases between the germline ends. In germline, CDR1 is LGHDT, CDR2 YNNKEL (reference sequence). The CDR3 length is 11 residues. In DNA, the CDR3 is TGTGCCAGCAGCCATCAAGCTGGCTACACCTTC. Residues: CASSHQAGYTF.

This sequence joins TRBV10-3 and TRBJ2-3; a possible D gene is TRBD1 (7 bases). V was cut by 6 bases and J by 2 bases, with 15 bases left in between. This CDR3 has 15 residues. Per the germline V gene, CDR1 is ENHRY and CDR2 is SYGVKD. The CDR3 spells CAISVQGGDTDTQYF. The CDR3 region has the DNA TGTGCCATCAGCGTCCAGGGGGGCGACACAGATACGCAGTATTTT.

Of note for this clone: The same CDR3 is also encoded by other DNA sequences in this sample. The chain links TRBV30 to TRBJ2-3; the match to TRBD2 covers 9 bases. CDR1 GTSNPN and CDR2 SVGIG come from the germline V gene (reference sequence). V shed 4 bases and J 0 bases; nucleotides not matched to a gene: 2. CDR3 length equals 14 residues. CDR3 in amino acids: CAWTSGTSTDTQYF. The CDR3 region has the DNA TGTGCCTGGACTAGCGGGACTAGCACAGATACGCAGTATTTT.

This chain uses TRBV7-2 with TRBJ2-1; 10 bases line up with TRBD2. The CDR3 has 14 residues. Trimming at V came to 2 bases and at J to 8 bases, leaving 3 bases not matched to a gene. Per the germline V gene, CDR1 is SGHTA and CDR2 is FQGNSA. The CDR3 here is CASSLLAGEDEQFF. CDR3 DNA: TGTGCCAGCAGCTTACTAGCGGGGGAGGATGAGCAGTTCTTC.

The chain combines TRBV9 with TRBJ2-7; a possible D gene is TRBD2 (6 bases). Germline CDR1 reads SGDLS; CDR2 reads YYNGEE. CDR3 size: 14 residues. Trimming left V 3 bases short and J 5 bases short, with 15 bases between. CDR3 coding DNA: TGTGCCAGCAGCGCTCGGACTATAGGCGACGAGCAGTACTTC. It specifies CASSARTIGDEQYF.

As to this clone: A junction end diverges from the germline sequence, so it may reflect a read error. The chain uses TRBV7-9 and TRBJ1-2; no reliable D call. Germline assignment: CDR1 SEHNR and CDR2 FQNEAQ (reference sequence). CDR3 length: 8 amino acids. The CDR3 region has the DNA TGTGCCAGCAGCCAAAGAGTCTTC. This translates into CASSQRVF.

The rearrangement joins TRBV9 to TRBJ1-4, with a possible D match to TRBD1 (5 bases). The germline V and J ends were trimmed by 4 bases and 8 bases, with 21 bases remaining between them. Germline lookup yields CDR1 SGDLS and CDR2 YYNGEE. CDR3 size: 16 residues. CDR3 coding DNA: TGTGCCAGCAGCTCTCGGCCGGGGGGATTAAGGGAAAAACTGTTTTTT. Its translation is CASSSRPGGLREKLFF. The whole variable domain, filled in from reference TRBV9 and TRBJ1-4, reads DSGVTQTPKHLITATGQRVTLRCSPRSGDLSVYWYQQSLDQGLQFLIQYYNGEERAKGNILERFSAQQFPDLHSELNLSSLELGDSALYFCASSSRPGGLREKLFFGSGTQLSVL.

This chain joins TRBV15 and TRBJ2-2; D is perhaps TRBD2 (5 bases). Germline assignment: CDR1 LNHNV and CDR2 YYDKDF (reference sequence). V gave up 0 bases and J gave up 5 bases, with 22 bases separating them. The CDR3 totals 19 residues. The CDR3 loop reads CATSRDGQGREPETGELFF. In nucleotides, the CDR3 is TGTGCCACCAGCAGAGATGGGCAAGGACGGGAACCCGAAACCGGGGAGCTGTTTTTT.

The rearrangement links TRBV7-9 to TRBJ1-1; D may be TRBD1 (5 bases). This CDR3 region has 15 residues. Germline V CDR1 and CDR2: SEHNR, FQNEAQ (reference sequence). V lost 1 base and J 5 bases, leaving 14 bases between the germline ends. CDR3: CASSLELSQGTEAFF. CDR3 DNA sequence: TGTGCCAGCAGCTTAGAGTTAAGTCAGGGTACTGAAGCTTTCTTT.

The V and J genes are TRBV7-9 and TRBJ1-2, with 8 nucleotides matching TRBD1. J was trimmed by 6 bases and V by 5 bases; bases with no gene match: 14. Germline-derived CDR1 and CDR2 are SEHNR and FQNEAQ (reference sequence). This CDR3 is built from 16 residues. In DNA, the CDR3 is TGTGCCAGCAGCACGAGACAGGGGATCAGGTCGGATGGCTACACCTTC. Its translation: CASSTRQGIRSDGYTF.

The chain is built from TRBV28 and TRBJ2-7; 7 bases are shared with TRBD1. CDR1 is MDHEN and CDR2 is SYDVKM in the germline V gene. V shed 6 bases, J shed 2 bases, and the junction held 4 bases outside the gene matches. The CDR3 is 13 residues long. DNA for the CDR3: TGTGCCAGCAGCCAGGGGACAGCCTACGAGCAGTACTTC. It encodes CASSQGTAYEQYF.

V gene TRBV14 combines with J gene TRBJ1-1; D may be TRBD1 (5 bases). V lost 4 bases to trimming and J lost 9 bases, with 18 bases between them. Germline-derived CDR1 and CDR2 are SGHDN and FVKESK. The CDR3 sequence is 14 residues long. DNA of the CDR3: TGTGCCAGCAGCCCCCTAGAGGCAGGGATGAAAGCTTTCTTT. Residues: CASSPLEAGMKAFF.

The rearrangement uses TRBV5-4 and TRBJ2-2; D might be TRBD2 (6 bases). There are 15 residues in the CDR3. Germline CDR1 reads SGHNT; CDR2 reads YYREEE (reference sequence). Trimming left V 4 bases short and J 1 base short, with 11 bases between. The CDR3 DNA is TGTGCCAGCAGCACAAGGCGGGAGAACACCGGGGAGCTGTTTTTT. Protein: CASSTRRENTGELFF. The whole variable domain, remainder taken from reference TRBV5-4 and TRBJ2-2, is ETGVTQSPTHLIKTRGQQVTLRCSSQSGHNTVSWYQQALGQGPQFIFQYYREEENGRGNFPPRFSGLQFPNYSSELNVNALELDDSALYLCASSTRRENTGELFFGEGSRLTVL.

V gene TRBV2 combines with J gene TRBJ1-5; 8 bases are shared with TRBD1. The J segment lost 2 bases and the V segment lost 7 bases, leaving 4 bases of the junction unmatched. The germline CDR1 and CDR2 sequences are SNHLY and FYNNEI. The CDR3 has 14 amino acids. The CDR3 DNA reads as TGTGCCAGCACCGAGGACAGGGGCAATCAGCCCCAGCATTTT. This sequence encodes CASTEDRGNQPQHF.

V gene TRBV18 combines with J gene TRBJ1-1, with 8 bases lining up with TRBD1. Germline V gives CDR1 KGHSH, CDR2 LQKENI. The CDR3 consists of 16 residues. The V gene end was trimmed by 1 base and the J gene end by 2 bases; junction bases not matched to a gene: 6. DNA for the CDR3: TGTGCCAGCTCACCACGCCCGGGACAGGCTAACACTGAAGCTTTCTTT. Amino acids: CASSPRPGQANTEAFF.

This chain connects TRBV2 to TRBJ1-2; D call uncertain. The length of the CDR3 is 15 residues. V was cut by 5 bases and J by 1 base, with 14 bases left in between. Germline CDR1 is SNHLY and CDR2 is FYNNEI. In nucleotides, the CDR3 is TGTGCCAGCAGTTCCTCCGGGAGGCGTAACTATGGCTACACCTTC. Protein: CASSSSGRRNYGYTF.